This T cell receptor beta chain was sequenced during a study of immune characterization of retroperitoneal liposarcoma. One entry per CDR3 protein, called by TCRdb with MiXCR from the PCR reads. The sample lists 3,000 to 4,000 distinct CDR3 sequences, about 45% occurring once. Between the trimmed V and J ends, which lost 5 bases and 2 bases, there was a span of 9 bases. The CDR3 spans 13 residues. The rearrangement uses TRBV12-3 or TRBV12-4 and TRBJ1-1, with D possibly TRBD1 on 5 matching bases. What was sequenced was tumor tissue. The clonotype originates from a male donor with retroperitoneal liposarcoma. The CDR3 here is CASSRQRNTEAFF. The CDR3 DNA reads as TGTGCCAGCAGTAGACAGCGAAACACTGAAGCTTTCTTT.